The text below deals with one T cell receptor beta chain. Its antigen remains unidentified. This sample is drawn from a study of CXCR3-negative and CXCR3-positive naive CD8 T cells. Overall study: Per library, roughly 1.6 +/- 0.3 million reads; approximately 150 million TRB reads overall.

Through 5' RACE with UMI labels, the TRB cDNA libraries were prepared. From its re-call of the 5' RACE reads, TCRdb lists each CDR3 protein once, without DNA. The repertoire table contains 46,000 or so distinct CDR3 sequences. Study-wide results and caveats: Diversity in memory CD8+ cells fell much lower than the comparably high levels seen in both naive subsets. Against CXCR3-negative naive cells, CXCR3-positive naive cells showed more hydrophobic TRB CDR3s.

The germline CDR1 and CDR2 sequences are MNHNY and SVGAGI (reference sequence). The CDR3 has 16 amino acids. This receptor was taken from a human donor in good health. Some clones in this sample may be carry-over from other donors' samples. Specimen: naive CXCR3- CD8+ T cells from blood. Subset reported: CD45RO-CCR7+CD27+CD95- naive CD8+ T cells lacking CXCR3 (TNR3-). The chain joins TRBV6-6 to TRBJ1-2; TCRdb outputs TRBD1, but without DNA this stays unchecked. This CDR3 reads CASSYLLMTGGYGYTF.